This is a list of T cell receptor beta chains from one sample in a study of cytomegalovirus exposure and HLA in healthy donors. Profiled with immunoSEQ multiplex PCR; TCRdb holds only in-frame clones, not every one. This sample has about 120,000 clones, with about 80% found just once. Sample: PBMCs. All receptors derive from a female donor in good health and CMV-seropositive. Both conserved end residues are part of each CDR3. D genes are given only for firm matches.

V gene	CDR3 length	D gene	J gene	CDR3 DNA	CDR3 protein
TRBV28	13	-	TRBJ1-6	TGTGCCAGCAGTGGGCAGGGGAACTCACCCCTCCACTTT	CASSGQGNSPLHF
TRBV12-1	19	-	TRBJ1-6	TGTGCCAGCAGCTTTAGTCTGGACAGGGGTCTTCTTCCGAATTCACCCCTCCACTTT	CASSFSLDRGLLPNSPLHF
TRBV19	18	TRBD2	TRBJ2-1	TGTGCCAGTAGTATAGAGAAGGTAGCGGGGGGGCCGAGTAATGAGCAGTTCTTC	CASSIEKVAGGPSNEQFF
TRBV5-1	17	-	TRBJ1-2	TGCGCCAGCAGCTTCCATTCGACAGGCCCACCTAACTATGGCTACACCTTC	CASSFHSTGPPNYGYTF
TRBV12-5	17	-	TRBJ2-3	TGTGCTAGTGGTTTGGGCGCACCGGTTTTAACCACAGATACGCAGTATTTT	CASGLGAPVLTTDTQYF
TRBV11-2	14	-	TRBJ1-2	TGTGCCAGCAGCTTAGCGCAGACTAACTATGGCTACACCTTC	CASSLAQTNYGYTF
TRBV30	13	-	TRBJ2-3	TGTGCCTGGAGTGGCCCGGGTCTGGGTACGCAGTATTTT	CAWSGPGLGTQYF
TRBV30	12	-	TRBJ1-6	TGTGCCTGGAGTGGAGGTACAGGACCCCTCCACTTT	CAWSGGTGPLHF
TRBV19	14	-	TRBJ2-1	TGTGCCAGTAGTTGGGCGGGCTCCTACAATGAGCAGTTCTTC	CASSWAGSYNEQFF
TRBV6-5	13	-	TRBJ1-1	TGTGCCAGCAGACCCACCGGCCGTGGGGGCACTTTCTTT	CASRPTGRGGTFF
TRBV30	14	-	TRBJ1-2	TGTGCCTGGAGTGTATCCAGGCTCAACTATGGCTACACCTTC	CAWSVSRLNYGYTF
TRBV6-1	12	-	TRBJ1-6	TGTGCCAGCACGGGGGGGAGGCCACCCATCCACTTT	CASTGGRPPIHF
TRBV5-1	13	-	TRBJ1-4	TGCGCCAGCAGCCCAGCAACTAATGAAAAACTGTTTTTT	CASSPATNEKLFF